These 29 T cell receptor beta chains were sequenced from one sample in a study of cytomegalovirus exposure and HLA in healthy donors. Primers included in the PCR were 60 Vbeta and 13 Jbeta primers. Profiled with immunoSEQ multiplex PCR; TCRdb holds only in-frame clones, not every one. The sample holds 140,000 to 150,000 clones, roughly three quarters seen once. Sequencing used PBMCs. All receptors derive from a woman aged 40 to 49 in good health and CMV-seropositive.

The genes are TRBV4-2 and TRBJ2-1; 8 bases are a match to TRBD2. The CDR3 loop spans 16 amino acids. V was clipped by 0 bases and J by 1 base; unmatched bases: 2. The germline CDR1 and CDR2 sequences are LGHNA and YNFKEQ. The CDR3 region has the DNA TGTGCCAGCAGCCAAGATGTAGCGGGGTCCTACAATGAGCAGTTCTTC. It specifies CASSQDVAGSYNEQFF.

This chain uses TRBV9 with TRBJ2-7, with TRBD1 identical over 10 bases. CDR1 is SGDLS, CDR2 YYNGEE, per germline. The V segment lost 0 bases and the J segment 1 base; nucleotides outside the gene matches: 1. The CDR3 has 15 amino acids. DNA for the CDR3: TGTGCCAGCAGCGTAGGGGGACAGGGGTCCTACGAGCAGTACTTC. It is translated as CASSVGGQGSYEQYF.

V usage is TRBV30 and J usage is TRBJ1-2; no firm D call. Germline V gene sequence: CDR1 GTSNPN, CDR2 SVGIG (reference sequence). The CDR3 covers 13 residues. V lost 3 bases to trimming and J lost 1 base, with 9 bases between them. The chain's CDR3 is CAWSPGSNYGYTF. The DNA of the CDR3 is TGTGCCTGGAGCCCCGGGAGTAACTATGGCTACACCTTC. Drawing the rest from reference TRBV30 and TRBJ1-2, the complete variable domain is SQTIHQWPATLVQPVGSPLSLECTVEGTSNPNLYWYRQAAGRGLQLLFYSVGIGQISSEVPQNLSASRPQDRQFILSSKKLLLSDSGFYLCAWSPGSNYGYTFGSGTRLTVV.

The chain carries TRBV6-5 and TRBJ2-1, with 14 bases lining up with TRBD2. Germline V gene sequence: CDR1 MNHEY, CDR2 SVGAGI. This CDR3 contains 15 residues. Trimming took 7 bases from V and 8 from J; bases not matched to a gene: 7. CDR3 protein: CASNRLAGGPHEQFF. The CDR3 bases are TGTGCCAGCAACAGACTAGCGGGGGGGCCCCATGAGCAGTTCTTC.

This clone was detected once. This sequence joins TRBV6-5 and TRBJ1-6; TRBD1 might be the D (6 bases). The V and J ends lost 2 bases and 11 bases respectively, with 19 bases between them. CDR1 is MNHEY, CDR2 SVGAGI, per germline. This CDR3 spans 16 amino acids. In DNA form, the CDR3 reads TGTGCCAGCAGTTACATTTCGAGGGGGACATCGGCACCCCTCCACTTT. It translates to CASSYISRGTSAPLHF.

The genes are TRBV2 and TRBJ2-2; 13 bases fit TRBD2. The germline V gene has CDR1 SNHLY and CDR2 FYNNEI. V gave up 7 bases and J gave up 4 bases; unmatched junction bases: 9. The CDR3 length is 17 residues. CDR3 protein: CASTGLAGPGGTGELFF. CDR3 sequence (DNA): TGTGCCAGCACGGGACTAGCGGGACCAGGGGGCACCGGGGAGCTGTTTTTT.

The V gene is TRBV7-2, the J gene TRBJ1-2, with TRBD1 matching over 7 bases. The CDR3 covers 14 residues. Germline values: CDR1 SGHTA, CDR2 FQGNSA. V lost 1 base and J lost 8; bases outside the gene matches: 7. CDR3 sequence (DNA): TGTGCCAGCAGCTTAGACCGGGACAGCGGAGGCTACACCTTC. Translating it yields CASSLDRDSGGYTF.

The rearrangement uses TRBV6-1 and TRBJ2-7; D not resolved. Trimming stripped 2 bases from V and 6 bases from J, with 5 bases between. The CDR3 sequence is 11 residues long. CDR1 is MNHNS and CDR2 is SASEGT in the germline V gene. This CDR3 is CASSELGEQYF. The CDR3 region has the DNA TGTGCCAGCAGTGAACTAGGCGAGCAGTACTTC.

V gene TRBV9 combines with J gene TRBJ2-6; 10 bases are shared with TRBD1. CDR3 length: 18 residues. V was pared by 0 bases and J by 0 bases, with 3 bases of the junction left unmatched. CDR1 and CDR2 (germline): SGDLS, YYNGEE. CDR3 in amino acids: CASSVGGTGASGANVLTF. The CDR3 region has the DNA TGTGCCAGCAGCGTAGGAGGGACAGGGGCCTCTGGGGCCAACGTCCTGACTTTC.

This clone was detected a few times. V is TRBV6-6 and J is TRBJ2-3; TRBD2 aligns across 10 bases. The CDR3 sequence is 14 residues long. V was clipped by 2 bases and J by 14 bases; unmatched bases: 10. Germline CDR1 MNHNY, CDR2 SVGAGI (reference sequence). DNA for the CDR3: TGTGCCAGCAGTTACCCTGATAGCGGGGGGCTTCCGTATTTT. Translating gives CASSYPDSGGLPYF.

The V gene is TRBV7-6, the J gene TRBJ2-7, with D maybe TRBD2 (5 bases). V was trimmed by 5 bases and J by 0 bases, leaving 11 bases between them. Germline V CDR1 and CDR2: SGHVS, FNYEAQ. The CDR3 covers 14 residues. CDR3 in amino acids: CASSVVGVSYEQYF. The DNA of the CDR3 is TGTGCCAGCAGCGTAGTCGGGGTCTCCTACGAGCAGTACTTC.

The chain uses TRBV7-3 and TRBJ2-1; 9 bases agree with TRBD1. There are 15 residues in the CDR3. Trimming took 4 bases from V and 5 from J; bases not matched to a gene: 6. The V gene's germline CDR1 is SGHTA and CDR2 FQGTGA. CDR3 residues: CASSSGQGRHNEQFF. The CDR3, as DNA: TGTGCCAGCAGCTCGGGACAGGGTCGGCACAATGAGCAGTTCTTC. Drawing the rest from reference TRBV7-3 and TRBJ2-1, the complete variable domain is GAGVSQTPSNKVTEKGKYVELRCDPISGHTALYWYRQSLGQGPEFLIYFQGTGAADDSGLPNDRFFAVRPEGSVSTLKIQRTERGDSAVYLCASSSGQGRHNEQFFGPGTRLTVL.

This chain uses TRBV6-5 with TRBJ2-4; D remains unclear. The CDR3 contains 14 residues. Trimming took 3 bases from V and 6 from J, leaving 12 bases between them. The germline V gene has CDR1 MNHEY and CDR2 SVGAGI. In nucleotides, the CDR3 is TGTGCCAGCAGTTATTTACAGACCCTAAACATTCAGTACTTC. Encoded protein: CASSYLQTLNIQYF.

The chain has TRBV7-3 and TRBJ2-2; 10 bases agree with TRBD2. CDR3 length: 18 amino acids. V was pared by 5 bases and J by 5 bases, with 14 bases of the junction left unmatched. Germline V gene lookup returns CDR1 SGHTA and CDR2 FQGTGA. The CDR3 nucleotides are TGTGCCAGCAGCCCCACTGCGAGTAGCGGGGGGCATACCGGGGAGCTGTTTTTT. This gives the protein CASSPTASSGGHTGELFF.

The CDR3 nucleotides read TGTGCCAGCAGCCAAGATCCCGCCTCGAGCTCCTACAATGAGCAGTTCTTC. Protein product: CASSQDPASSSYNEQFF. The J gene is TRBJ2-1, the V gene TRBV4-2; D call uncertain. This CDR3 is 17 amino acids long. The ends were cut back, 0 bases at V and 0 bases at J, with 12 bases in the middle. Germline V gene lookup returns CDR1 LGHNA and CDR2 YNFKEQ.

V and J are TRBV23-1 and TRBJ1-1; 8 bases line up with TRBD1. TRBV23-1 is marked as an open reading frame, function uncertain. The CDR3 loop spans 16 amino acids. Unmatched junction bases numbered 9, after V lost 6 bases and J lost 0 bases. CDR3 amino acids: CASRTGAIFMNTEAFF. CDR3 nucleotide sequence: TGCGCCAGCAGGACAGGGGCCATCTTTATGAACACTGAAGCTTTCTTT.

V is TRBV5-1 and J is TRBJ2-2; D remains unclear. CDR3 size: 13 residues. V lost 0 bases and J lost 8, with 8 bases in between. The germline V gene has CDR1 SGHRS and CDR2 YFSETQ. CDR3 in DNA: TGCGCCAGCAGCTTGGATTTTCTAGGGGAGCTGTTTTTT. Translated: CASSLDFLGELFF.

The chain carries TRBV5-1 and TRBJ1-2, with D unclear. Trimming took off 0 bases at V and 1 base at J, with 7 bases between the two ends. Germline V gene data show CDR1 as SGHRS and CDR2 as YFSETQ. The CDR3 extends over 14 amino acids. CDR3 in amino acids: CASSLVPGNYGYTF. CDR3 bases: TGCGCCAGCAGCTTGGTGCCCGGTAACTATGGCTACACCTTC.

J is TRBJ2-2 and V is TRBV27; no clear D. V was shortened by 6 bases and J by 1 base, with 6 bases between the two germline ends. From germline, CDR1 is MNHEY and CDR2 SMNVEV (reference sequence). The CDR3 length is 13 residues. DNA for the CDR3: TGTGCCAGCAGGGGCCAGAACACCGGGGAGCTGTTTTTT. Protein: CASRGQNTGELFF.

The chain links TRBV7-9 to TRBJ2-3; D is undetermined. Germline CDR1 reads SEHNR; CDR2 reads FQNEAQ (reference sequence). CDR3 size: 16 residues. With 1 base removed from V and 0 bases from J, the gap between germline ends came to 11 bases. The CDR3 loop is CASSLVVFQSTDTQYF. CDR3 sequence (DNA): TGTGCCAGCAGCTTAGTTGTCTTCCAGAGCACAGATACGCAGTATTTT.

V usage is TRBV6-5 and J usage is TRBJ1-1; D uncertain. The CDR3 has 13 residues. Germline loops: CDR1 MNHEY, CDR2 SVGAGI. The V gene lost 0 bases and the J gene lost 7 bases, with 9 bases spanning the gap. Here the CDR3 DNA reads TGTGCCAGCAGTTACTCGAGGTACGGTGAAGCTTTCTTT. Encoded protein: CASSYSRYGEAFF.

The CDR3 here is CASSRTGNGYTF. The CDR3, as DNA: TGTGCCAGCAGCCGGACAGGGAATGGCTACACCTTC. The rearrangement uses TRBV2 and TRBJ1-2; 8 nucleotides align to TRBD1. V was pared by 6 bases and J by 6 bases, with 3 bases of the junction left unmatched. The CDR3 is made up of 12 amino acids. Germline lookup yields CDR1 SNHLY and CDR2 FYNNEI. Full variable domain (rest looked up from reference TRBV2 and TRBJ1-2): EPEVTQTPSHQVTQMGQEVILRCVPISNHLYFYWYRQILGQKVEFLVSFYNNEISEKSEIFDDQFSVERPDGSNFTLKIRSTKLEDSAMYFCASSRTGNGYTFGSGTRLTVV.

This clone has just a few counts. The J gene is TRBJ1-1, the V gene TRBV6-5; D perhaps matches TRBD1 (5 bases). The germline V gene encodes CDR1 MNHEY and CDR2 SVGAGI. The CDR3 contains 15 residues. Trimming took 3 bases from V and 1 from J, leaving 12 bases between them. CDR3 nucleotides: TGTGCCAGCAGTTATTTTGCAGGGTCGAACACTGAAGCTTTCTTT. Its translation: CASSYFAGSNTEAFF.

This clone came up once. In DNA form, the CDR3 reads TGTGCCAGCAGCTTAGTCCGTGGGGAGAGGCTGTTCTTC. The encoded protein is CASSLVRGERLFF. V and J are TRBV7-9 and TRBJ2-1; tentatively, D is TRBD2 (5 bases). V dropped 1 base and J dropped 15 bases, with 16 bases sitting between them. Germline V gives CDR1 SEHNR, CDR2 FQNEAQ (reference sequence). CDR3 length: 13 residues. The variable domain in full, completed from reference TRBV7-9 and TRBJ2-1, reads DTGVSQNPRHKITKRGQNVTFRCDPISEHNRLYWYRQTLGQGPEFLTYFQNEAQLEKSRLLSDRFSAERPKGSFSTLEIQRTEQGDSAMYLCASSLVRGERLFFGPGTRLTVL.

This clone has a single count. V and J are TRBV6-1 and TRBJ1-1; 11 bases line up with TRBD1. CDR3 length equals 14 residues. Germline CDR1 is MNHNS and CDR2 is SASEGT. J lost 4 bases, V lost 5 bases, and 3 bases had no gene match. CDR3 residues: CASSRDRGTTEAFF. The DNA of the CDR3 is TGTGCCAGCAGTCGGGACAGGGGGACCACTGAAGCTTTCTTT.

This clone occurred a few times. The CDR3 loop is CASSLQGTDQPQHF. CDR3 nucleotides: TGTGCCAGCAGCCTACAGGGGACGGATCAGCCCCAGCATTTT. The rearrangement joins TRBV9 to TRBJ1-5; 7 bases map to TRBD1. V dropped 4 bases and J dropped 5; count of bases not matched to a gene: 6. There are 14 residues in the CDR3. The germline V gene has CDR1 SGDLS and CDR2 YYNGEE. The complete variable domain, with remaining parts taken from reference TRBV9 and TRBJ1-5, reads DSGVTQTPKHLITATGQRVTLRCSPRSGDLSVYWYQQSLDQGLQFLIQYYNGEERAKGNILERFSAQQFPDLHSELNLSSLELGDSALYFCASSLQGTDQPQHFGDGTRLSIL.

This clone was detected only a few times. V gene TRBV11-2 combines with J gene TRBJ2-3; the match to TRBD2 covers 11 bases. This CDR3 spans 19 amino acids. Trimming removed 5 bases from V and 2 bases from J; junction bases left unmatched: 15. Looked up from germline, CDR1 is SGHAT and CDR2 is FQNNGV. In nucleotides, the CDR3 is TGTGCCAGCAGCCTAGGGTTCACTAGCGGGGGAAAATCCACAGATACGCAGTATTTT. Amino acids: CASSLGFTSGGKSTDTQYF.

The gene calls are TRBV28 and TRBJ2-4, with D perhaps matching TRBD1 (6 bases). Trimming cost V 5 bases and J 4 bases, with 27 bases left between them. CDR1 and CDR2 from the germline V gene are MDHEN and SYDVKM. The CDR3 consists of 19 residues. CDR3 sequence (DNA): TGTGCCAGCAGTCCGACAGGCCCCAAAACCGGGAAACGGAAAAACATTCAGTACTTC. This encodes CASSPTGPKTGKRKNIQYF.

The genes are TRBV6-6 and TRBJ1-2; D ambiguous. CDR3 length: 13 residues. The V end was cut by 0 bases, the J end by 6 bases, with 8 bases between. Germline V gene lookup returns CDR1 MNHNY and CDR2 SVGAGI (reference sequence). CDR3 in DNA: TGTGCCAGCAGTTACTCGCTGGCTGATGGCTACACCTTC. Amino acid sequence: CASSYSLADGYTF.